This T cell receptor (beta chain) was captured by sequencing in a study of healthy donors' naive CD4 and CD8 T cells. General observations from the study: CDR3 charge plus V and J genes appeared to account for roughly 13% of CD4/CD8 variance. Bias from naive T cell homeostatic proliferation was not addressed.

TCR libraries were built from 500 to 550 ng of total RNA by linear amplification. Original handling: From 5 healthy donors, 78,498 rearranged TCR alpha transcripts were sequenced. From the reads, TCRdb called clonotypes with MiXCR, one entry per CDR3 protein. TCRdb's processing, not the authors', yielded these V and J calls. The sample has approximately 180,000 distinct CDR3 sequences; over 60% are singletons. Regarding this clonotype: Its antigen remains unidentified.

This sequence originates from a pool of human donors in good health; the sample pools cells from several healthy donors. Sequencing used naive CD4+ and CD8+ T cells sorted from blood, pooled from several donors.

The CDR3 nucleotides are TGTGCCAGCAGCAGTCACCCCCAAGAACTAGCGGCCACAGATACGCAGTATTTT. Its protein product is CASSSHPQELAATDTQYF. This rearrangement joins TRBV7-8 to TRBJ2-3; TRBD2 aligns across 8 bases. CDR1 is SGHVS, CDR2 FQNEAQ, per germline. The CDR3 sequence is 18 residues long. The V and J ends lost 5 bases and 2 bases, in that order; junction bases with no gene match: 15.